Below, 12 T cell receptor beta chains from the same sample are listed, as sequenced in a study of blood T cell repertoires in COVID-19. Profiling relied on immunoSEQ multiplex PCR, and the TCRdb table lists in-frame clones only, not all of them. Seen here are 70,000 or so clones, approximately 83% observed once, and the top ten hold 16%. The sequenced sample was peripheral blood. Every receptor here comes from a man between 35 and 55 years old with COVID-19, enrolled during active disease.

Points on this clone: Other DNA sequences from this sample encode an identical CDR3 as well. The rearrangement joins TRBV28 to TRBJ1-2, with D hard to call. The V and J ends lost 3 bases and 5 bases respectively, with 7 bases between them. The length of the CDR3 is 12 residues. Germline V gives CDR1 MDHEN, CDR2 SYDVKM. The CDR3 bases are TGTGCCAGCAGTTTGGCAGGTTATGGCTACACCTTC. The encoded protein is CASSLAGYGYTF.

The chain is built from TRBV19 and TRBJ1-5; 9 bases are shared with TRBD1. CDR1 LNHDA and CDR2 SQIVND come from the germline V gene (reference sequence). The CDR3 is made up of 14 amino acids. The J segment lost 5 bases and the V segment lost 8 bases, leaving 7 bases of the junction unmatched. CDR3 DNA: TGTGCCAGTGGGGGGACAGGGCGACATCAGCCCCAGCATTTT. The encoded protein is CASGGTGRHQPQHF.

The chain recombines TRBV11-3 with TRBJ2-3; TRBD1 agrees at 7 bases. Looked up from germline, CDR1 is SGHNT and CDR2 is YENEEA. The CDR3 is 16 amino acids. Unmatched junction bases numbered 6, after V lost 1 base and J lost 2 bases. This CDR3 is CASSLGPGQITDTQYF. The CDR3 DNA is TGTGCCAGCAGCTTAGGGCCGGGACAGATCACAGATACGCAGTATTTT.

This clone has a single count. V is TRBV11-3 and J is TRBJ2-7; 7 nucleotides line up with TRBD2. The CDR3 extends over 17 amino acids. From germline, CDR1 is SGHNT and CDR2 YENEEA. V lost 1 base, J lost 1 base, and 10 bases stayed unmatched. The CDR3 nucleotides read TGTGCCAGCAGCTTAGCACTTCCGAGGGAGGGGTCCTACGAGCAGTACTTC. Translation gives CASSLALPREGSYEQYF.

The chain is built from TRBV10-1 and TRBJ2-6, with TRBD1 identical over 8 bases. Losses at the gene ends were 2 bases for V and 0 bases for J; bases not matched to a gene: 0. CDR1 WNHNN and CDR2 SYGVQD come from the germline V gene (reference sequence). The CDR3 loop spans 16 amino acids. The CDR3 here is CASSEDRGSGANVLTF. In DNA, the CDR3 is TGCGCCAGCAGTGAGGACAGGGGCTCTGGGGCCAACGTCCTGACTTTC.

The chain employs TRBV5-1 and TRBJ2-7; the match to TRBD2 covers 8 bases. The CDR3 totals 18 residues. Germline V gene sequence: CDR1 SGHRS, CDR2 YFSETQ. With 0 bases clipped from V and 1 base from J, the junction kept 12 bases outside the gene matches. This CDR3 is CASSLALAGGLGSYEQYF. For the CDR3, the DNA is TGCGCCAGCAGCTTGGCACTGGCGGGGGGCCTCGGATCCTACGAGCAGTACTTC.

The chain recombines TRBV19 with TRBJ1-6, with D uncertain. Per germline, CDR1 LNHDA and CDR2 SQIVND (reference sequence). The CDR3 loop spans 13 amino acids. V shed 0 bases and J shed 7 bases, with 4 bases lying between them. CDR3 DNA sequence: TGTGCCAGTAGTATAGACGGGAATTCACCCCTCCACTTT. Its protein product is CASSIDGNSPLHF.

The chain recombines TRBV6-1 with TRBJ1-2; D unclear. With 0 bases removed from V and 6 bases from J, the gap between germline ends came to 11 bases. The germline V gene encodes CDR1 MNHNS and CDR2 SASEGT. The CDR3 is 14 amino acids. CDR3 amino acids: CASSEARFSNGYTF. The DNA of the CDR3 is TGTGCCAGCAGTGAAGCCCGGTTTTCCAATGGCTACACCTTC.

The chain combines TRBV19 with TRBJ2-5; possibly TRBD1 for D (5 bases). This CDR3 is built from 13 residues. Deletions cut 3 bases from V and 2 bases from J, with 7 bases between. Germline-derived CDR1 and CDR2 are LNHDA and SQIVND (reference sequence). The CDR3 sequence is CASSIRQQETQYF. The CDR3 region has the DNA TGTGCCAGTAGTATTAGACAGCAAGAGACCCAGTACTTC.

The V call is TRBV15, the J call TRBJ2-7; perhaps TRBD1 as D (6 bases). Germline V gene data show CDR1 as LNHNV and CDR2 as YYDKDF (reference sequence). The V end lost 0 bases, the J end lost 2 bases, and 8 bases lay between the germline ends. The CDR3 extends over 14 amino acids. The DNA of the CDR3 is TGTGCCACCAGCAGAGATACAGGGACCTACGAGCAGTACTTC. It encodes CATSRDTGTYEQYF.

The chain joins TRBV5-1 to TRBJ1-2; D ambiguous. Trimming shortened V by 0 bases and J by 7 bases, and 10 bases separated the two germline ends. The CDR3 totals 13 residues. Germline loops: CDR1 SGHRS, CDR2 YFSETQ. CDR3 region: CASSLVQAGGYTF. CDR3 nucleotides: TGCGCCAGCAGCTTGGTCCAGGCTGGTGGCTACACCTTC.

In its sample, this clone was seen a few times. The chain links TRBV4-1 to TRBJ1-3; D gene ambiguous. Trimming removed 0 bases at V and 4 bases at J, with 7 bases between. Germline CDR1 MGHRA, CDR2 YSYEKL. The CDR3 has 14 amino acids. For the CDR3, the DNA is TGCGCCAGCAGCCAAGATAGAGGCGGAAACACCATATATTTT. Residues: CASSQDRGGNTIYF.